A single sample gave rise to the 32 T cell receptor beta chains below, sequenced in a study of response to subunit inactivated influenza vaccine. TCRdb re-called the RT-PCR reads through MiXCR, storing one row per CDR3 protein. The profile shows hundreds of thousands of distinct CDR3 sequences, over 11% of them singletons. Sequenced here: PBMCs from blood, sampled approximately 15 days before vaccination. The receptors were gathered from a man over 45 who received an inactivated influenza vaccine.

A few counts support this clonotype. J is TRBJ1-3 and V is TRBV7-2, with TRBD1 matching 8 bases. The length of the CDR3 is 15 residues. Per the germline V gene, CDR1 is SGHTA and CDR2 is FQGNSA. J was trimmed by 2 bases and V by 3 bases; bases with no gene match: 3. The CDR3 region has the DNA TGTGCCAGCAGCTTGGACAGGGTTACTGGAAACACCATATATTTT. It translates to CASSLDRVTGNTIYF.

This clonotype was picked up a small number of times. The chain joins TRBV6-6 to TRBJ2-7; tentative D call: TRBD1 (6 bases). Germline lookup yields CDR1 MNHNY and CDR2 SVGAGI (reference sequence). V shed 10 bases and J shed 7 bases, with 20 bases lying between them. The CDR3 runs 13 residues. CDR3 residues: CATTPGQPWEQYF. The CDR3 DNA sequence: TGTGCCACCACGCCGGGACAACCGTGGGAGCAGTACTTC.

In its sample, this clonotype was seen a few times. The CDR3 coding sequence is TGTGCCAGCAGCACTAGGGTGGTAGCGGAGGGCCCAGAGACCCAGTACTTC. Its protein product is CASSTRVVAEGPETQYF. The chain carries TRBV7-9 and TRBJ2-5; the D gene is possibly TRBD2 (6 bases). This CDR3 spans 17 amino acids. Germline V gene data show CDR1 as SEHNR and CDR2 as FQNEAQ (reference sequence). V lost 5 bases and J lost 4, with 23 bases in between.

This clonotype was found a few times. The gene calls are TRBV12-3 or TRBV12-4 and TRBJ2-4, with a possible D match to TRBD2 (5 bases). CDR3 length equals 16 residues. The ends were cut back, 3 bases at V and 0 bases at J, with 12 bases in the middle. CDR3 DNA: TGTGCCAGCAGTTTCTTTCAAGGACTAGCCAAAAACATTCAGTACTTC. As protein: CASSFFQGLAKNIQYF.

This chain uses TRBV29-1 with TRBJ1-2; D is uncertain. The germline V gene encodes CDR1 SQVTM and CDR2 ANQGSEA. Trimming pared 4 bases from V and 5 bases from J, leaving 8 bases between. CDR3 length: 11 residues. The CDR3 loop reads CSVGHLYGYTF. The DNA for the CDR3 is TGCAGCGTTGGACACCTGTATGGCTACACCTTC.

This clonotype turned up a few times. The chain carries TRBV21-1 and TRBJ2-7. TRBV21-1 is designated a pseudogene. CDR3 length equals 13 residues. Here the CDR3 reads CASSKDSSYEQYF. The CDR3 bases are TGTGCCAGCAGCAAAGATAGCAGCTACGAGCAGTACTTC.

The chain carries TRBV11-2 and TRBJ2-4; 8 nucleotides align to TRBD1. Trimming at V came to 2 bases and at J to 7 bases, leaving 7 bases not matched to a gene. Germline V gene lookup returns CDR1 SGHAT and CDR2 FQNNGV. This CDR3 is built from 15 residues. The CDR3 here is CASSLWTGKENIQYF. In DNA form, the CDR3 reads TGTGCCAGCAGCTTATGGACAGGGAAGGAGAACATTCAGTACTTC.

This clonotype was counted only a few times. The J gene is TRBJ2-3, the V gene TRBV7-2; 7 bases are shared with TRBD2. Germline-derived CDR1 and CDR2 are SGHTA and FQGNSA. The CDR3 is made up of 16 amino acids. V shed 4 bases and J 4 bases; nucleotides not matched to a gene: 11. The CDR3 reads CASSSRLAVSADTQYF. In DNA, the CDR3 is TGTGCCAGCAGCTCCCGACTAGCCGTCTCCGCAGATACGCAGTATTTT.

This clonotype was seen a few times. CDR3 coding DNA: TGTGCCAGCAGCTTGGAGGGACTAGCGAGGAGCTCCTACGAGCAGTACTTC. It is translated as CASSLEGLARSSYEQYF. This chain links TRBV5-5 with TRBJ2-7; 10 bases are a match to TRBD2. There are 17 residues in the CDR3. With V trimmed by 0 bases and J by 0 bases, 6 bases remained unmatched. Germline CDR1 and CDR2: SGHKS and YYEKEE (reference sequence).

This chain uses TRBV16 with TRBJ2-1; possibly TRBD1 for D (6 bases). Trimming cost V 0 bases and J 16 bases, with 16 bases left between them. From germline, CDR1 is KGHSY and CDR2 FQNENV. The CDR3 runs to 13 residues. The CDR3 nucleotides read TGTGCCAGCAGCCAATCAGCCCAGGGGTCCGTCTTCTTC. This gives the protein CASSQSAQGSVFF.

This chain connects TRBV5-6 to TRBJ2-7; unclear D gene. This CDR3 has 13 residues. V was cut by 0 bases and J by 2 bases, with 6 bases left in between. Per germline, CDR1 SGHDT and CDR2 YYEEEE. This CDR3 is CASSLVAAYEQYF. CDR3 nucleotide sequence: TGTGCCAGCAGCTTGGTGGCAGCCTACGAGCAGTACTTC.

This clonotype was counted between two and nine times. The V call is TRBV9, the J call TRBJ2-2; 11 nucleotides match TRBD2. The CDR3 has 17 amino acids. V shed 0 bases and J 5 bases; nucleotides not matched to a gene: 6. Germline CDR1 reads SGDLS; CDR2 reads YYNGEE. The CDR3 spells CASSVGFGTSGTGELFF. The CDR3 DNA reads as TGTGCCAGCAGCGTAGGTTTCGGGACTAGCGGAACCGGGGAGCTGTTTTTT.

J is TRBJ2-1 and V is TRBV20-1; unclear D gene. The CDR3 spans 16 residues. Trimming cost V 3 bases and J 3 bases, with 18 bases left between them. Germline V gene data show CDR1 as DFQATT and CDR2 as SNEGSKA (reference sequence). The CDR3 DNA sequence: TGCAGTGCTAGTTCTTTAAAATTACCGATCTACAATGAGCAGTTCTTC. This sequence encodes CSASSLKLPIYNEQFF.

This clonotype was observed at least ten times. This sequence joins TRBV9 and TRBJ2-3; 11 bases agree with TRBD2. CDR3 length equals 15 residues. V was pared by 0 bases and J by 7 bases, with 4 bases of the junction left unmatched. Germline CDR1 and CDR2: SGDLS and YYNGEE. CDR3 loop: CASSVGGLAANTQYF. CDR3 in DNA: TGTGCCAGCAGCGTAGGGGGACTAGCGGCGAATACGCAGTATTTT.

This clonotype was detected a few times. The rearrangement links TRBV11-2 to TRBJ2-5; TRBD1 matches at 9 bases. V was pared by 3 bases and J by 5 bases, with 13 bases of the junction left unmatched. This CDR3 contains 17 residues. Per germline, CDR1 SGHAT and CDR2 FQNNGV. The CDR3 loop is CASSFSLGQGYGETQYF. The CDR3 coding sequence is TGTGCCAGCAGCTTTAGTCTAGGACAGGGGTATGGGGAGACCCAGTACTTC. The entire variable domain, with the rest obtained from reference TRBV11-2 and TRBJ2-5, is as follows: EAGVAQSPRYKIIEKRQSVAFWCNPISGHATLYWYQQILGQGPKLLIQFQNNGVVDDSQLPKDRFSAERLKGVDSTLKIQPAKLEDSAVYLCASSFSLGQGYGETQYFGPGTRLLVL.

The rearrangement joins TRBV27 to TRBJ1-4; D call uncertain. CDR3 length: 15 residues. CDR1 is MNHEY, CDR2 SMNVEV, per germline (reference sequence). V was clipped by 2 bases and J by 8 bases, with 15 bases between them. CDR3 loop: CASSLGRLFGEKLFF. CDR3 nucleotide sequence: TGTGCCAGCAGTTTAGGACGGCTATTTGGGGAAAAACTGTTTTTT.

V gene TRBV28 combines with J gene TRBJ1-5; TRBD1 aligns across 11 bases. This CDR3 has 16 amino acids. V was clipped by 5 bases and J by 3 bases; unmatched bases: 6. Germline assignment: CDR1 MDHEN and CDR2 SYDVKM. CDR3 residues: CASSPWTGGNNQPQHF. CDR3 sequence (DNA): TGTGCCAGCAGTCCCTGGACAGGGGGCAACAATCAGCCCCAGCATTTT.

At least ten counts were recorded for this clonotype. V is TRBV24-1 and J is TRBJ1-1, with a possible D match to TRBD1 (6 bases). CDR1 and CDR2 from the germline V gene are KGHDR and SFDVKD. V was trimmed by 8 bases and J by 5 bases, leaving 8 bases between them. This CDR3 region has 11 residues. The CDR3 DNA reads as TGTGCCACCACACAGGGAACTGAAGCTTTCTTT. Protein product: CATTQGTEAFF.

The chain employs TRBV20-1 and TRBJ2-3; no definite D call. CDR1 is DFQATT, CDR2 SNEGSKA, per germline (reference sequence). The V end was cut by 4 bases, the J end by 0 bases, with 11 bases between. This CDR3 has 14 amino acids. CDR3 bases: TGCAGTGCTATAGGACCGGCAAGCACAGATACGCAGTATTTT. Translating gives CSAIGPASTDTQYF.

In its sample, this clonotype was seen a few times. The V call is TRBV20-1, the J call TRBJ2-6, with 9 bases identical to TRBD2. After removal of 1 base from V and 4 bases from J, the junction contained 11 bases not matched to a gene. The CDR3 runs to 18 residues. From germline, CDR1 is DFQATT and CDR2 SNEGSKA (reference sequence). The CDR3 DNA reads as TGCAGTGCTAGAGCACTCCTGGGGACTAGCTCGGGGGCCAACGTCCTGACTTTC. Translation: CSARALLGTSSGANVLTF.

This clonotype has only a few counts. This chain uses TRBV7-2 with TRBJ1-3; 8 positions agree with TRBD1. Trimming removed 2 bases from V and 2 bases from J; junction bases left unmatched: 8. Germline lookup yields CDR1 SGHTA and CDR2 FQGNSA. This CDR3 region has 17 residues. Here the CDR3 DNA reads TGTGCCAGCAGCTTAAAGGGGACAGGAGAGGCTGGAAACACCATATATTTT. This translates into CASSLKGTGEAGNTIYF.

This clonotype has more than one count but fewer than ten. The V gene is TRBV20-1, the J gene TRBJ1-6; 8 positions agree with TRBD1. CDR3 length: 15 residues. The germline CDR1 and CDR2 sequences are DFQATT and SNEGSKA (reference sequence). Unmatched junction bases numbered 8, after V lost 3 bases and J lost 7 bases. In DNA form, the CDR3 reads TGCAGTGCTAGGATTGGACAGGGAGTGAATTCACCCCTCCACTTT. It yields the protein CSARIGQGVNSPLHF.

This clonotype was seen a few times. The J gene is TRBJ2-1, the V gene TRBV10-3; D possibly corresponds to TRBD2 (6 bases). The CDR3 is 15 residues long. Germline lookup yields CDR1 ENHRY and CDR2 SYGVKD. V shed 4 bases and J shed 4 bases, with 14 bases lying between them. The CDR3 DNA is TGTGCCATCAGTGGAAGAGCGGAGGGGTACAATGAGCAGTTCTTC. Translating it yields CAISGRAEGYNEQFF.

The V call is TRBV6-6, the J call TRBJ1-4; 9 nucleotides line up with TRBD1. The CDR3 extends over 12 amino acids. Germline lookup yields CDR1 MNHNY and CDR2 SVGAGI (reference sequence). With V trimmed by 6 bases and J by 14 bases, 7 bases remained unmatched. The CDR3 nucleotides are TGTGCCAGCAGCCCTCGGGACAGGGTGCTGTTTTTT. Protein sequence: CASSPRDRVLFF.

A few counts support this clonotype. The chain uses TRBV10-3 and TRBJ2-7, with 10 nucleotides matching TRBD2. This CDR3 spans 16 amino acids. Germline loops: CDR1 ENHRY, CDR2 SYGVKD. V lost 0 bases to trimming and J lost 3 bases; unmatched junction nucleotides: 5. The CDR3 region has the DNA TGTGCCATCAGTGAGTCGATCCTAGCGGGGGACTACGAGCAGTACTTC. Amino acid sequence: CAISESILAGDYEQYF.

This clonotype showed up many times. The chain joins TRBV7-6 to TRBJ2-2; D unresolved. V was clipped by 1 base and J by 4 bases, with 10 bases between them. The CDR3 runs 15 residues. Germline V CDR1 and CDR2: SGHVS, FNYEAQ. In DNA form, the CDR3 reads TGTGCCAGCAGCTTAGAGGTTTGGGTCACCGGGGAGCTGTTTTTT. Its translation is CASSLEVWVTGELFF.

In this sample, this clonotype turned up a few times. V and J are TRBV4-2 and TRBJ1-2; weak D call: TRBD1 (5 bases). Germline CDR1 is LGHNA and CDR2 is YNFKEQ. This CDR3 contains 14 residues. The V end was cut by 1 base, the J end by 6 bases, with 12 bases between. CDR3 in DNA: TGTGCCAGCAGCCAAGTGTCCGGGGGAGATGGCTACACCTTC. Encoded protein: CASSQVSGGDGYTF.

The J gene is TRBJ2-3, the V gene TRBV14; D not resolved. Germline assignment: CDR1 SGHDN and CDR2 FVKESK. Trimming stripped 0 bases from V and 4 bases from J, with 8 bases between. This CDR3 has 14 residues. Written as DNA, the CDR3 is TGTGCCAGCAGCCAAGATTATCGCCCAGATACGCAGTATTTT. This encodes CASSQDYRPDTQYF. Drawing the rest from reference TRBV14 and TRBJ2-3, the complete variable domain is EAGVTQFPSHSVIEKGQTVTLRCDPISGHDNLYWYRRVMGKEIKFLLHFVKESKQDESGMPNNRFLAERTGGTYSTLKVQPAELEDSGVYFCASSQDYRPDTQYFGPGTRLTVL.

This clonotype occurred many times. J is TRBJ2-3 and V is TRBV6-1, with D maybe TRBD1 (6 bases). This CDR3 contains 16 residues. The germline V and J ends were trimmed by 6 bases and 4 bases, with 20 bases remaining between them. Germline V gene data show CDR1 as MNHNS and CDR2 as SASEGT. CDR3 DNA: TGTGCCAGCAGAAGATCAGGGGTTTCCCTTGCAGATACGCAGTATTTT. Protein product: CASRRSGVSLADTQYF.

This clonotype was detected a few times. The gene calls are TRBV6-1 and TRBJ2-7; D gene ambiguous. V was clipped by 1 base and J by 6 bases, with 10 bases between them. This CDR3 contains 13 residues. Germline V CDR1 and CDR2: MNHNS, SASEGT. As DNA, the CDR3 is TGTGCCAGCAGTGAAGATTATTCTCGCGAGCAGTACTTC. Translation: CASSEDYSREQYF.

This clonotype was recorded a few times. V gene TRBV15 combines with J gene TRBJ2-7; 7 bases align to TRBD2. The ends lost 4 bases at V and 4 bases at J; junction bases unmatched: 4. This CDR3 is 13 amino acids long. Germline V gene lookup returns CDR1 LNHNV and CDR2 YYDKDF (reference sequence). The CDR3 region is CATSTTGGYEQYF. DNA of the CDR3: TGTGCCACCAGCACAACGGGGGGATACGAGCAGTACTTC.

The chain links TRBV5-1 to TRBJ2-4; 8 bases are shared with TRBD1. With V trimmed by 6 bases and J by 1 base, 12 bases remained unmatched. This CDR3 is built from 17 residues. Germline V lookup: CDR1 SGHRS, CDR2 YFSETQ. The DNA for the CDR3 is TGCGCCAGCATCTCAAGGACAGGGATTGGGGCCAAAAACATTCAGTACTTC. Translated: CASISRTGIGAKNIQYF.